The 29 T cell receptor beta chains given below trace back to one sample, sequenced in a study of blood T cell repertoires in COVID-19 (TCRdb year 2020). Library preparation employed the immunoSEQ multiplex PCR assay. Entries here come from immuneACCESS through TCRdb and include only in-frame sequences with V and J called. Some clones fail to appear in such tables; in the studies checked, an unresolved V gene covers under half of the shortfall, and the cause of the remainder is unknown. The sample has about 260,000 clones on record, around 86% of them singletons. Jointly, the top ten make up about 4% of the sample. Sequencing was performed on peripheral blood. The receptor set was obtained from a man aged 18 to 30 with active or convalescent COVID-19.

The genes are TRBV15 and TRBJ1-5; TRBD1 is a possible D gene (5 bases). Trimming left V 0 bases short and J 3 bases short, with 9 bases between. CDR3 length: 15 residues. The germline V gene has CDR1 LNHNV and CDR2 YYDKDF (reference sequence). The CDR3 DNA reads TGTGCCACCAGCAGAGATCAAGGGGCCAATCAGCCCCAGCATTTT. It codes for CATSRDQGANQPQHF.

As DNA, the CDR3 is TGTGCCTGGAAAGGTTTATCGGGCGAGCAGTACTTC. This translates into CAWKGLSGEQYF. The rearrangement joins TRBV30 to TRBJ2-7; no clear D gene. This CDR3 comprises 12 residues. Per germline, CDR1 GTSNPN and CDR2 SVGIG (reference sequence). The V and J ends lost 4 bases and 6 bases respectively, with 13 bases between them.

The rearrangement joins TRBV6-5 to TRBJ2-7; no firm D call. CDR3 length: 13 residues. CDR1 is MNHEY and CDR2 is SVGAGI in the germline V gene. Trimming pared 2 bases from V and 1 base from J, leaving 6 bases between. CDR3 amino acids: CASSYALSYEQYF. Written as DNA, the CDR3 is TGTGCCAGCAGTTACGCTCTATCCTACGAGCAGTACTTC.

This chain uses TRBV7-9 with TRBJ2-1; D may be TRBD2 (5 bases). Trimming left V 1 base short and J 8 bases short, with 12 bases between. This CDR3 is built from 14 residues. In germline, CDR1 is SEHNR, CDR2 FQNEAQ (reference sequence). The CDR3 spells CASSLGTGFDEQFF. Written as DNA, the CDR3 is TGTGCCAGCAGCTTAGGGACGGGATTTGATGAGCAGTTCTTC.

The rearrangement joins TRBV9 to TRBJ1-3; D unclear. The ends were cut back, 0 bases at V and 9 bases at J, with 7 bases in the middle. The CDR3 runs 12 residues. Germline loops: CDR1 SGDLS, CDR2 YYNGEE. CDR3 amino acids: CASSVERSTIYF. The CDR3 DNA reads TGTGCCAGCAGCGTAGAGAGGAGCACCATATATTTT. Drawing the rest from reference TRBV9 and TRBJ1-3, the complete variable domain is DSGVTQTPKHLITATGQRVTLRCSPRSGDLSVYWYQQSLDQGLQFLIQYYNGEERAKGNILERFSAQQFPDLHSELNLSSLELGDSALYFCASSVERSTIYFGEGSWLTVV.

The CDR3 here is CATGGVRDRDYNEQFF. CDR3 in DNA: TGTGCCACCGGTGGGGTCCGGGACAGGGACTACAATGAGCAGTTCTTC. This chain joins TRBV24-1 and TRBJ2-1; 9 bases fit TRBD1. The junction had 11 bases not matched to a gene; V was cut back by 9 bases and J by 3 bases. The germline CDR1 and CDR2 sequences are KGHDR and SFDVKD. CDR3 length: 16 amino acids.

The chain joins TRBV4-2 to TRBJ1-3; 8 nucleotides align to TRBD1. This CDR3 comprises 16 residues. CDR1 and CDR2 (germline): LGHNA, YNFKEQ. The trim removed 3 bases at V and 4 bases at J, leaving 8 bases unmatched. The CDR3 is CASSQATGGTGNTIYF. In DNA form, the CDR3 reads TGTGCCAGCAGCCAGGCCACAGGGGGGACGGGAAACACCATATATTTT.

The chain couples TRBV7-2 to TRBJ2-7; 7 bases align to TRBD1. V was clipped by 2 bases and J by 6 bases; unmatched bases: 4. The germline CDR1 and CDR2 sequences are SGHTA and FQGNSA. The CDR3 is 13 residues long. CDR3: CASSLRQGGEQYF. The CDR3 DNA is TGTGCCAGCAGCTTAAGACAGGGCGGCGAGCAGTACTTC.

The V and J genes are TRBV9 and TRBJ1-3; D call uncertain. Germline CDR1 reads SGDLS; CDR2 reads YYNGEE. There are 15 residues in the CDR3. Trimming pared 3 bases from V and 4 bases from J, leaving 14 bases between. The chain's CDR3 is CASSASGGYGNTIYF. The CDR3 DNA follows: TGTGCCAGCAGCGCCTCGGGTGGCTACGGAAACACCATATATTTT.

The chain carries TRBV5-6 and TRBJ1-1; the D gene is possibly TRBD1 (5 bases). This CDR3 has 15 amino acids. Trimming stripped 4 bases from V and 1 base from J, with 14 bases between. Germline V lookup: CDR1 SGHDT, CDR2 YYEEEE. The CDR3 reads CASSPRQSGNTEAFF. The CDR3 DNA reads as TGTGCCAGCAGCCCCCGACAGTCTGGGAACACTGAAGCTTTCTTT.

This clone ranks as medium-sized. Within the sample, other DNA sequences also encode this same CDR3. This sequence joins TRBV20-1 and TRBJ1-2; no firm D call. The germline V and J ends were trimmed by 5 bases and 8 bases, with 9 bases remaining between them. This CDR3 is built from 10 residues. The V gene's germline CDR1 is DFQATT and CDR2 SNEGSKA (reference sequence). CDR3 DNA: TGCAGTGCTCGGGGTGGGGGCTACACCTTC. Translating it yields CSARGGGYTF.

The chain is built from TRBV27 and TRBJ1-6, with D unclear. The CDR3 is made up of 13 amino acids. Germline values: CDR1 MNHEY, CDR2 SMNVEV (reference sequence). Between the trimmed V and J ends, which lost 3 bases and 13 bases, there was a span of 13 bases. DNA of the CDR3: TGTGCCAGCAGTTTTACGGGAGTCTCGCCCCTCCACTTT. It translates to CASSFTGVSPLHF.

The chain has TRBV10-3 and TRBJ1-2, with TRBD1 as a possible D gene (5 bases). The V and J ends lost 7 bases and 2 bases respectively, with 11 bases between them. The V gene's germline CDR1 is ENHRY and CDR2 SYGVKD. The CDR3 length is 13 residues. CDR3 loop: CAITDSTNYGYTF. The CDR3 DNA follows: TGTGCCATCACTGACAGTACAAACTATGGCTACACCTTC.

The chain recombines TRBV6-1 with TRBJ2-5; TRBD2 agrees at 11 bases. This CDR3 has 15 amino acids. V lost 2 bases, J lost 4 bases, and 3 bases stayed unmatched. Germline V gene lookup returns CDR1 MNHNS and CDR2 SASEGT. The DNA of the CDR3 is TGTGCCAGCAGTGAATATGGGACTAGCGGAGAGACCCAGTACTTC. Protein product: CASSEYGTSGETQYF.

V gene TRBV5-8 combines with J gene TRBJ1-6; D gene unclear. Looked up from germline, CDR1 is SGHTS and CDR2 is YDEGEE. Trimming left V 4 bases short and J 6 bases short, with 5 bases between. There are 12 residues in the CDR3. The CDR3 protein is CASSLSNSPLHF. CDR3 in DNA: TGTGCCAGCAGCCTGAGTAATTCACCCCTCCACTTT.

This clone turned up a few times. The chain uses TRBV7-6 and TRBJ1-6; D ambiguous. Germline V gene lookup returns CDR1 SGHVS and CDR2 FNYEAQ. The CDR3 runs 15 residues. Trimming left V 4 bases short and J 7 bases short, with 14 bases between. The DNA for the CDR3 is TGTGCCAGCAGCTCATCAGCCTTCGGGAATTCACCCCTCCACTTT. Amino acids: CASSSSAFGNSPLHF.

The chain carries TRBV12-3 or TRBV12-4 and TRBJ2-7; no reliable D call. Trimming pared 4 bases from V and 4 bases from J, leaving 5 bases between. The CDR3 is 11 residues long. Here the CDR3 reads CASSSLYEQYF. CDR3 in DNA: TGTGCCAGCAGTTCTCTATACGAGCAGTACTTC.

This clone was observed once. This chain uses TRBV5-5 with TRBJ2-3; 13 nucleotides agree with TRBD2. V was clipped by 6 bases and J by 2 bases; unmatched bases: 9. CDR1 is SGHKS, CDR2 YYEKEE, per germline (reference sequence). This CDR3 is 17 amino acids long. The DNA for the CDR3 is TGTGCCAGCACCACCCCGACTAGCGGGGGGACCACAGATACGCAGTATTTT. It specifies CASTTPTSGGTTDTQYF. The full variable domain, completed using reference TRBV5-5 and TRBJ2-3, is DAGVTQSPTHLIKTRGQQVTLRCSPISGHKSVSWYQQVLGQGPQFIFQYYEKEERGRGNFPDRFSARQFPNYSSELNVNALLLGDSALYLCASTTPTSGGTTDTQYFGPGTRLTVL.

This chain links TRBV9 with TRBJ2-1, with TRBD2 identical over 8 bases. The CDR3 totals 15 residues. The germline CDR1 and CDR2 sequences are SGDLS and YYNGEE. The ends lost 3 bases at V and 2 bases at J; junction bases unmatched: 4. CDR3 nucleotides: TGTGCCAGCAGCGAATTAGCGGGAACCTACAATGAGCAGTTCTTC. This codes for CASSELAGTYNEQFF.

The table lists this clone with a few counts. The gene calls are TRBV6-6 and TRBJ2-7; TRBD1 agrees at 7 bases. This CDR3 comprises 13 residues. J was trimmed by 4 bases and V by 6 bases; bases with no gene match: 6. Germline loops: CDR1 MNHNY, CDR2 SVGAGI (reference sequence). The CDR3 spells CASSPPTGYEQYF. The CDR3 DNA is TGTGCCAGCAGCCCACCGACAGGGTACGAGCAGTACTTC.

The CDR3 DNA sequence: TGTGCCAGCACACAGCTAGCGGGATTTGGCGGGGAGCTGTTTTTT. Protein sequence: CASTQLAGFGGELFF. This chain uses TRBV27 with TRBJ2-2, with 9 bases aligning to TRBD2. The CDR3 runs to 15 residues. Germline V gives CDR1 MNHEY, CDR2 SMNVEV (reference sequence). J gave up 7 bases and V 7 bases, and 10 bases lay outside the gene matches.

The chain joins TRBV5-5 to TRBJ2-1; TRBD2 matches at 7 bases. The junction had 10 bases not matched to a gene; V was cut back by 0 bases and J by 1 base. The CDR3 has 18 residues. CDR1 is SGHKS, CDR2 YYEKEE, per germline (reference sequence). CDR3 nucleotide sequence: TGTGCCAGCAGCTTGGGTTTTGCGGGGGAAGGGTCCTACAATGAGCAGTTCTTC. Protein product: CASSLGFAGEGSYNEQFF.

The chain combines TRBV7-9 with TRBJ2-7; 10 bases agree with TRBD2. After removal of 4 bases from V and 5 bases from J, the junction contained 5 bases not matched to a gene. The CDR3 extends over 14 amino acids. The germline V gene encodes CDR1 SEHNR and CDR2 FQNEAQ (reference sequence). The CDR3 loop is CASSSTSGIDEQYF. The CDR3 coding sequence is TGTGCCAGCAGCTCAACTAGCGGGATCGACGAGCAGTACTTC.

The chain is built from TRBV3-1 (or the pseudogene TRBV3-2) and TRBJ2-7; D remains ambiguous. This CDR3 contains 12 residues. Deletions cut 7 bases from V and 3 bases from J, with 10 bases between. Germline assignment: CDR1 LGHDT and CDR2 YNNKEL (reference sequence). CDR3 sequence reads: CASNEPNYEQYF. The CDR3 nucleotides are TGTGCCAGCAACGAACCTAACTACGAGCAGTACTTC.

The V call is TRBV6-5, the J call TRBJ1-3, with D hard to call. V was cut by 7 bases and J by 2 bases, with 6 bases left in between. There are 12 residues in the CDR3. Germline V gene lookup returns CDR1 MNHEY and CDR2 SVGAGI. CDR3 loop: CASTMPGNTIYF. The CDR3 nucleotides are TGTGCCAGCACTATGCCTGGAAACACCATATATTTT.

CDR3 sequence (DNA): TGTGCCAGCAGCTTTACTCTAGCGAGCCAAGAGACCCAGTACTTC. Translating it yields CASSFTLASQETQYF. This chain links TRBV7-2 with TRBJ2-5; tentatively, D is TRBD2 (6 bases). The CDR3 is 15 amino acids. The germline gives CDR1 SGHTA, CDR2 FQGNSA. Trimming cost V 3 bases and J 1 base, with 12 bases left between them. Full variable domain (missing parts from reference TRBV7-2 and TRBJ2-5): GAGVSQSPSNKVTEKGKDVELRCDPISGHTALYWYRQSLGQGLEFLIYFQGNSAPDKSGLPSDRFSAERTGGSVSTLTIQRTQQEDSAVYLCASSFTLASQETQYFGPGTRLLVL.

The rearrangement joins TRBV2 to TRBJ1-3, with D possibly TRBD1 on 6 matching bases. The CDR3 contains 14 residues. Germline V CDR1 and CDR2: SNHLY, FYNNEI. Trimming removed 5 bases from V and 6 bases from J, with 14 bases in between. This CDR3 is CASSTLQGKNTIYF. In DNA form, the CDR3 reads TGTGCCAGCAGTACGCTCCAGGGGAAAAACACCATATATTTT.

This chain joins TRBV9 and TRBJ2-5, with 12 positions matching TRBD2. V trimming: 4 bases; J trimming: 3 bases; junction bases outside the gene matches: 4. The germline V gene has CDR1 SGDLS and CDR2 YYNGEE. The CDR3 sequence is 15 residues long. The DNA of the CDR3 is TGTGCCAGCAGCAGGACTAGCGGGATTGAAGAGACCCAGTACTTC. Translating it yields CASSRTSGIEETQYF.

The J gene is TRBJ2-3, the V gene TRBV2; 7 bases match TRBD2. J gave up 4 bases and V 6 bases, and 13 bases lay outside the gene matches. CDR1 and CDR2 from the germline V gene are SNHLY and FYNNEI. The CDR3 sequence is 16 residues long. CDR3 bases: TGTGCCAGCAGCCCGGGACTAACACAACATTCAGATACGCAGTATTTT. It encodes CASSPGLTQHSDTQYF.